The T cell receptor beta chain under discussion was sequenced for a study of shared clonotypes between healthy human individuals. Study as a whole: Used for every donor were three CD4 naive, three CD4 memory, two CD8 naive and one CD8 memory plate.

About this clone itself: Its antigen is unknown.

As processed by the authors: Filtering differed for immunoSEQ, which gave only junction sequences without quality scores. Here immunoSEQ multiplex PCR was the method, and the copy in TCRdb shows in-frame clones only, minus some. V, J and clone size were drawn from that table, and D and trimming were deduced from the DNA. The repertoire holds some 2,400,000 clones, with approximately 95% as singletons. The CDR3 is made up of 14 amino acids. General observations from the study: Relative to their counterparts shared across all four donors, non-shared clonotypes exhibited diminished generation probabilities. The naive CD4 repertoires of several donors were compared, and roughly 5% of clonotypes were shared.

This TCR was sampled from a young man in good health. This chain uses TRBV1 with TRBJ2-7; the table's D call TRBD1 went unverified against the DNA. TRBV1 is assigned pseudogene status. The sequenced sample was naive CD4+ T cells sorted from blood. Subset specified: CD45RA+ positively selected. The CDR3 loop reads CTSSQGQGIYEQYF. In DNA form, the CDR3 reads TGCACCAGCAGCCAAGGCCAGGGGATCTACGAGCAGTACTTC.